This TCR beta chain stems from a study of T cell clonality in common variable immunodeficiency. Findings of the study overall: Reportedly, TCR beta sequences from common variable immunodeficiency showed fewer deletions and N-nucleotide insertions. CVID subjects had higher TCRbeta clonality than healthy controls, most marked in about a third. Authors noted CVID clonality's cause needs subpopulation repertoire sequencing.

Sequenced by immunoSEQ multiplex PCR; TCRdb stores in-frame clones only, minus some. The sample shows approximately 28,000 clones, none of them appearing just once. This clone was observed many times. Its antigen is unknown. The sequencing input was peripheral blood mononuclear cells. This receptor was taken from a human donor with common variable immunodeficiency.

CDR3: CASSGHWGQGAYEQYF. The covered CDR3 bases are TGTGCCAGCAGTGGCCATTGGGGACAGGGGGCATACGAG. This chain joins TRBV6-2 or TRBV6-3 and TRBJ2-7; 12 bases map to TRBD1. The read ends 3 residues before the CDR3 terminus; that terminus is restored from the germline J gene. In germline, CDR1 is MNHEY, CDR2 SVGEGT. This CDR3 comprises 16 residues. Trimming took 5 bases from V and 4 from J; bases not matched to a gene: 9.